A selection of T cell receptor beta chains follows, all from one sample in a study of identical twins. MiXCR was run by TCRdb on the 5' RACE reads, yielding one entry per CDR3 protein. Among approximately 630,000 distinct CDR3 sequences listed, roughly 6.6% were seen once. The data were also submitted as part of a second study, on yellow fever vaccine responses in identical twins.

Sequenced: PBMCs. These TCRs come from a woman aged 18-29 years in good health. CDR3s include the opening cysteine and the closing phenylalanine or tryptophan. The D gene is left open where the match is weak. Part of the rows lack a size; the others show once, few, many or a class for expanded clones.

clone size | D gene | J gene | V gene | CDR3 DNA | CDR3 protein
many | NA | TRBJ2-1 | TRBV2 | TGTGCCAGCAGCGGGACGAAAAAGCAGTTCTTC | CASSGTKKQFF
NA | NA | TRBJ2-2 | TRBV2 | TGTGCCAGCGTCGATTACACCGGGGAGCTGTTTTTT | CASVDYTGELFF
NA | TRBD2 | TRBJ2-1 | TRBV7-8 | TGTGCCAGCAGCCATCGGGGACTAGCGGCAACTGCCTACAATGAGCAGTTCTTC | CASSHRGLAATAYNEQFF
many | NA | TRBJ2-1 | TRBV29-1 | TGCAGCACCCCTGTGGCGAGCGGCTCCTACAATGAGCAGTTCTTC | CSTPVASGSYNEQFF
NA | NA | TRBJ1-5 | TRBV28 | TGTGCCAGCAGTTTATACCCCAACAGGGACAATCAGCCCCAGCATTTT | CASSLYPNRDNQPQHF
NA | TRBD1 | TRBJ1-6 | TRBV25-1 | TGTGCCAGCAGGACAGGGGGCTCCTATAATTCACCCCTCCACTTT | CASRTGGSYNSPLHF
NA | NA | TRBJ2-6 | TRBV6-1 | TGTGCCAGCAGTGAAGGTGTGGGCAGGGGAGGTGGGGCCAACGTCCTGACTTTC | CASSEGVGRGGGANVLTF
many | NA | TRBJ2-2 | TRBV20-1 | TGCAGTGCCAGCACGGCCGGGGAGCTGTTTTTT | CSASTAGELFF
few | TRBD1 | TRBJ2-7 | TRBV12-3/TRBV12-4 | TGTGCCAGCAGTCCGGGACAGGCTCGTAGGGAGCAGTACTTC | CASSPGQARREQYF
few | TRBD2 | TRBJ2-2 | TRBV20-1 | TGCAGTGCTACCGAGACTAGCGGCAACACCGGGGAGCTGTTTTTT | CSATETSGNTGELFF
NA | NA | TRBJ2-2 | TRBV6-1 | TGTGCCAGCAAAGGTGACCCAGGGAACGCCGGGGAGCTGTTTTTT | CASKGDPGNAGELFF
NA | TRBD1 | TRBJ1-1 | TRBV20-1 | TGCAGTGCTAGGTCTGAGGACAGGCCCCTGAACACTGAAGCTTTCTTT | CSARSEDRPLNTEAFF
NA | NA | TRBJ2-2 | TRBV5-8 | TGTGCCAGCAGCTTAGGCCCATCCAACACCGGGGAGCTGTTTTTT | CASSLGPSNTGELFF
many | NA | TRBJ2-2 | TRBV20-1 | TGCAGTGCTAGAAGGCCTTCGAACACCGGGGAGCTGTTTTTT | CSARRPSNTGELFF
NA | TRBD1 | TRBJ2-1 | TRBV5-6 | TGTGCCAGCACCTGGACAGGGACGGGCTTAAGGAGTGAGCAGTTCTTC | CASTWTGTGLRSEQFF
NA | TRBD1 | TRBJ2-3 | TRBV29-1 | TGCGCCCTAAGGGGGCAGGGGGCGGCGCAGTATTTT | CALRGQGAAQYF
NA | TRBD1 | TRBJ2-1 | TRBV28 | TGTGCCAGCAGCAGGACAGGAAACGGTCGGAATGAGCAGTTCTTC | CASSRTGNGRNEQFF
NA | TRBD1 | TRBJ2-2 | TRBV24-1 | TGTGCCACCAGTGACCCCTCCGGGACAGCGGCCACCGGGGAGCTGTTTTTT | CATSDPSGTAATGELFF
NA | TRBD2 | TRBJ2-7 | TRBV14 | TGTGCCAGCAGCCAGTCTAGCGGGAGATACGAGCAGTACTTC | CASSQSSGRYEQYF
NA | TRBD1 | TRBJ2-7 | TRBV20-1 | TGCAGTGCCCTTTCGCCGGGACAGGGCATCTACGAGCAGTACTTC | CSALSPGQGIYEQYF
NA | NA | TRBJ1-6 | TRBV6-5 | TGTGCCAGCAGTTATGGGTACAGGAATAATTCACCCCTCCACTTT | CASSYGYRNNSPLHF
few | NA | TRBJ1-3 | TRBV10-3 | TGTGCCATCACGGACAAAAACACCATATATTTT | CAITDKNTIYF
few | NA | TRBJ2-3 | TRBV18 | TGTGCCAGCTCACCGATGACAATCCTGAGCACAGATACGCAGTATTTT | CASSPMTILSTDTQYF
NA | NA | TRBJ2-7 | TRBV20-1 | TGCAGTGCTACGGACCCCCTCTACGAGCAGTACTTC | CSATDPLYEQYF
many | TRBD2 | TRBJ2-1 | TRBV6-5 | TGTGCCAGCAGTTACTCGTCTAGCGGAGGGCTCAATGAGCAGTTCTTC | CASSYSSSGGLNEQFF
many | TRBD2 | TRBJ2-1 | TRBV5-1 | TGCGCCAGCAGCTTGAATTTGGCGGGAGAGAACCGTAATGAGCAGTTCTTC | CASSLNLAGENRNEQFF
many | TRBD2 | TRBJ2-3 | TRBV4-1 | TGCGCCAGCAGCCGGCGGGAGTATTCAGATACGCAGTATTTT | CASSRREYSDTQYF
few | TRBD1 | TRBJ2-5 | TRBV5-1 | TGCGCCAGCAGCCCGGGGACAGCGACAAACCAGGCGTACCAAGAGTCCCAGTACTTC | CASSPGTATNQAYQESQYF
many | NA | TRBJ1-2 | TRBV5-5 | TGTGCCAGCAGCTTGGGTCGTATTGGCTATGGCTACACCTTC | CASSLGRIGYGYTF
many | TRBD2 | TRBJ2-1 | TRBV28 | TGTGCCACCTCTACGACACTAGCGGGGCAGTTCTTC | CATSTTLAGQFF
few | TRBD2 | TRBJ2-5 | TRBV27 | TGTGCCAGCAGTTTAAAAGGGGGGGGGCTAGCGGGAGCAAAGACCCAGTACTTC | CASSLKGGGLAGAKTQYF
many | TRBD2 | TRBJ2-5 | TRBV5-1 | TGCGCCAGCACTCGGGGGGGAGCAGAGACCCAGTACTTC | CASTRGGAETQYF
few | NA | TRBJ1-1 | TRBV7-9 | TGTGCCAGCAGCTCATCAGTAGACAGTTTTGAAGCTTTCTTT | CASSSSVDSFEAFF
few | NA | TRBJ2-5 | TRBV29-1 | TGCAGCGTTGTTTCCAGGGCCTACCAAGAGACCCAGTACTTC | CSVVSRAYQETQYF
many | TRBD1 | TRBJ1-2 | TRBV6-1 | TGTGCCAGCAGTAGCAGGGGGCAAATGAGGGGCTACACCTTC | CASSSRGQMRGYTF
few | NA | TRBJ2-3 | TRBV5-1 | TGCGCCAGCAGCCCTCGGGCCCCAGGAGATACGCAGTATTTT | CASSPRAPGDTQYF
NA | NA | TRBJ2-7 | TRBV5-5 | TGTGCCAGCAGCTTGGTCCCAGGCGTGAGCTCCTACGAGCAGTACTTC | CASSLVPGVSSYEQYF
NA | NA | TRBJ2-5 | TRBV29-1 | TGCAGCGTTCTTCGGGGGCAGGAGACCCAGTACTTC | CSVLRGQETQYF
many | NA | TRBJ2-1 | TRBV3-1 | TGTGCCAGCAGCGAGGGGGTAGGGTCCTACAATGAGCAGTTCTTC | CASSEGVGSYNEQFF
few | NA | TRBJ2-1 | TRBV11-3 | TGTGCCAGCAGCTCATACAGTACGAATGAGCAGTTCTTC | CASSSYSTNEQFF
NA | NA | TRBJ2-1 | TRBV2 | TGTGCCAGTCGATCCATTGGCTCCTACAATGAGCAGTTCTTC | CASRSIGSYNEQFF
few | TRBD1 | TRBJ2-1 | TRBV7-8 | TGTGCCAGCAGCGCCGGGACAGCCTTCTCCTACAATGAGCAGTTCTTC | CASSAGTAFSYNEQFF
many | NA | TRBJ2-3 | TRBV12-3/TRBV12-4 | TGTGCCAGCAGTCAACTAGTTCCCGATACGCAGTATTTT | CASSQLVPDTQYF
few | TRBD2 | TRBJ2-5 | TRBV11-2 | TGTGCCAGCAGCCCAACTGGGACTAGCGGGAGAATAAGCCAAGAGACCCAGTACTTC | CASSPTGTSGRISQETQYF
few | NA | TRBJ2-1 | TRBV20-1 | TGCAGTGCTAGAGAAGAGCAACGGCAGAACTACAATGAGCAGTTCTTC | CSAREEQRQNYNEQFF
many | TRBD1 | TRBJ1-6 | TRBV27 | TGTGCCAGCAGTTTATACGCCGGGACAGGGGGCCAGAATTCACCCCTCCACTTT | CASSLYAGTGGQNSPLHF
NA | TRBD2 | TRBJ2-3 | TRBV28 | TGTGCCAGCGGCCCCGGTAGCGGGAGCACAGATACGCAGTATTTT | CASGPGSGSTDTQYF
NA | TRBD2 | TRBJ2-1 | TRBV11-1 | TGTGCCAGCAGCTCACCTCAAGACGGACTAGCGGGATACAATGAGCAGTTCTTC | CASSSPQDGLAGYNEQFF
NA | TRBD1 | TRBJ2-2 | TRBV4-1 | TGCGCCAGCAGCCAATACGGACAGGGGGCAGACACCGGGGAGCTGTTTTTT | CASSQYGQGADTGELFF
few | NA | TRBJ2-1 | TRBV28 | TGTGCCAGCAGTTTTCTCCTGAAGCGCTCCTACAATGAGCAGTTCTTC | CASSFLLKRSYNEQFF
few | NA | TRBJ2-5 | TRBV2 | TGTGCCAGCAGTCCCCGCGAAGGGGCTGTATACCAAGAGACCCAGTACTTC | CASSPREGAVYQETQYF
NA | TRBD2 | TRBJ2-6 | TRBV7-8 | TGTGCCAGCAGCAAACGGACTAGCGGGAGCTCTGGGGCCAACGTCCTGACTTTC | CASSKRTSGSSGANVLTF